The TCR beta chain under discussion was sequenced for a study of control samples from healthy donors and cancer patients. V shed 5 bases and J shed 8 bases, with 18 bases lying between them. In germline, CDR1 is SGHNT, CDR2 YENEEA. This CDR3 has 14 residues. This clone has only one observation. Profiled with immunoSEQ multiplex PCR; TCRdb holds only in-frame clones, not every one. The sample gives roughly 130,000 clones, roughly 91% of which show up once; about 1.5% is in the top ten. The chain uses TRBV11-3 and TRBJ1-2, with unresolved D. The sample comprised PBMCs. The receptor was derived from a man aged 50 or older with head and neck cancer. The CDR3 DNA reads TGTGCCAGCAGCCCACGGCTGGTTAAGAAAGGCTACACCTTC. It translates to CASSPRLVKKGYTF.